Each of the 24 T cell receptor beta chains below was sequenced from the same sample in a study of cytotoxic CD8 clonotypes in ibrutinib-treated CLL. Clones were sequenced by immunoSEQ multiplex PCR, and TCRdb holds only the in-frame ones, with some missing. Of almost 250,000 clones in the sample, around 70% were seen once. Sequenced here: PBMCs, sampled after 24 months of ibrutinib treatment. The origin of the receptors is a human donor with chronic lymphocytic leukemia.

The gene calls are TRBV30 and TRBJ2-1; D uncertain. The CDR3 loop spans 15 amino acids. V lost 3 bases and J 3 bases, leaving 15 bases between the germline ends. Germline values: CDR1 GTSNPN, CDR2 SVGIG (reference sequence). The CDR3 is CAWRLSVSFYNEQFF. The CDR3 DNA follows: TGTGCCTGGAGGCTATCGGTGAGCTTCTACAATGAGCAGTTCTTC. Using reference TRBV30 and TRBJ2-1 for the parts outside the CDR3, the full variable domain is SQTIHQWPATLVQPVGSPLSLECTVEGTSNPNLYWYRQAAGRGLQLLFYSVGIGQISSEVPQNLSASRPQDRQFILSSKKLLLSDSGFYLCAWRLSVSFYNEQFFGPGTRLTVL.

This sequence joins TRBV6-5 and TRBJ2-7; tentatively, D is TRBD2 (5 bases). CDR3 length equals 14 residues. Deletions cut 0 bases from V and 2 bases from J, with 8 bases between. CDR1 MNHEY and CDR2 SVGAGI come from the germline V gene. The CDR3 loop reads CASSYSRGPYEQYF. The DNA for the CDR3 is TGTGCCAGCAGTTACTCGCGCGGGCCCTACGAGCAGTACTTC.

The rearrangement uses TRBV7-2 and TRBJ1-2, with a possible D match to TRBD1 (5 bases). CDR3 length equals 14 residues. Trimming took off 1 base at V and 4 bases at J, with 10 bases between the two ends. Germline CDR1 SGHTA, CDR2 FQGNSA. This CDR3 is CASSLVTDSYGYTF. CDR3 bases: TGTGCCAGCAGCTTAGTGACAGACAGCTATGGCTACACCTTC.

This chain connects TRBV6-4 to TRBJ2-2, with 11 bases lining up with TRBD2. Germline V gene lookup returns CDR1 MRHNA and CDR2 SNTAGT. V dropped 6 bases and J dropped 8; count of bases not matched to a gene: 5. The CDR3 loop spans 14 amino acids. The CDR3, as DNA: TGTGCCAGCAGCTCGACTAGCGGGAATGGGGAGCTGTTTTTT. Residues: CASSSTSGNGELFF.

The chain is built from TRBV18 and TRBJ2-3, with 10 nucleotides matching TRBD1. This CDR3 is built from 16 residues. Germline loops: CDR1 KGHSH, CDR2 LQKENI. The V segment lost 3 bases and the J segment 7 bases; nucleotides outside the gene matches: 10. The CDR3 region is CASSPGHRDRGNTQYF. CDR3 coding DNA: TGTGCCAGCTCACCGGGCCACCGGGACAGGGGTAATACGCAGTATTTT.

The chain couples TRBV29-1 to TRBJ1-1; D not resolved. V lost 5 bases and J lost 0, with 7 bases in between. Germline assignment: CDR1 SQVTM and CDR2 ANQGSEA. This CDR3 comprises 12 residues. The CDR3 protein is CSVRLLNTEAFF. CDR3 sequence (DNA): TGCAGCGTTCGACTATTGAACACTGAAGCTTTCTTT.

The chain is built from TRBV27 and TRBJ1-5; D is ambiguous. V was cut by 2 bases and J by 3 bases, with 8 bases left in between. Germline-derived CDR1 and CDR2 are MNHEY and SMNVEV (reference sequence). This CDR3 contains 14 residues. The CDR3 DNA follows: TGTGCCAGCAGTTTAGTAGGGTTCAATCAGCCCCAGCATTTT. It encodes CASSLVGFNQPQHF.

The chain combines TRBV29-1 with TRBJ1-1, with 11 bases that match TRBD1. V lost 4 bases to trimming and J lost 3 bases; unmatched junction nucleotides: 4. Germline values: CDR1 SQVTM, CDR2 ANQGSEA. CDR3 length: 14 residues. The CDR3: CSVGDRGVDTEAFF. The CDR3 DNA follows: TGCAGCGTTGGGGACAGGGGGGTAGACACTGAAGCTTTCTTT.

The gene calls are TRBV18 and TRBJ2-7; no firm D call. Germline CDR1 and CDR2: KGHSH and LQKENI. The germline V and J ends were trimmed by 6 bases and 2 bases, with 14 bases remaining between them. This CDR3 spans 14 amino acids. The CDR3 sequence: CASSKDGDTYEQYF. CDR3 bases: TGTGCCAGCTCGAAGGACGGCGATACCTACGAGCAGTACTTC.

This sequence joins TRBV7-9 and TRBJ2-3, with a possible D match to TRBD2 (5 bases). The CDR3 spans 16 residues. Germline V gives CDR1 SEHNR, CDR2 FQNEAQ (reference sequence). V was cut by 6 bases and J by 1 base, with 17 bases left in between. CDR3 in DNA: TGTGCCAGCAGTAGGGAGTTGAGGTTTGGCACAGATACGCAGTATTTT. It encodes CASSRELRFGTDTQYF.

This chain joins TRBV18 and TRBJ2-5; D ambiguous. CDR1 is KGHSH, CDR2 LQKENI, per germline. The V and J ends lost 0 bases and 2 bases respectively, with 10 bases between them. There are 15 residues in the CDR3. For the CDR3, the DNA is TGTGCCAGCTCACCACCGGGCCCTCAGCAAGAGACCCAGTACTTC. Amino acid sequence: CASSPPGPQQETQYF.

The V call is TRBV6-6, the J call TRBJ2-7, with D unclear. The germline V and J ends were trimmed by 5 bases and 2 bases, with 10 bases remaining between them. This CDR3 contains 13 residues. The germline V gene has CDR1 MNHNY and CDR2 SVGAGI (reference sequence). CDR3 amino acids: CASSISTTYEQYF. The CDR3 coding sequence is TGTGCCAGCAGTATCAGTACAACCTACGAGCAGTACTTC.

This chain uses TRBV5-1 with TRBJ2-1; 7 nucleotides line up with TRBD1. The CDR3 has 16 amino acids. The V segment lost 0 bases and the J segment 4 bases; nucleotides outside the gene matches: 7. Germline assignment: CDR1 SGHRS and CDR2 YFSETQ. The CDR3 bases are TGCGCCAGCAGCTTGGATCCCGGGACAGCGTACAATGAGCAGTTCTTC. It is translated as CASSLDPGTAYNEQFF.

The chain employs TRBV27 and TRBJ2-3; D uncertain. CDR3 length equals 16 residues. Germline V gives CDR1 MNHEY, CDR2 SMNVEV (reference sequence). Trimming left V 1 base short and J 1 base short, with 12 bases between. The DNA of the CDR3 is TGTGCCAGCAGTTTATTTGCTGGTACAGGCACAGATACGCAGTATTTT. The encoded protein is CASSLFAGTGTDTQYF.

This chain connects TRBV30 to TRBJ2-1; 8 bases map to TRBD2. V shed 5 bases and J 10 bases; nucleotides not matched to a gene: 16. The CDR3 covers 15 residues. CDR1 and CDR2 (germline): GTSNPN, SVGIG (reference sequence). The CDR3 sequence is CAWGGLPGLGREQFF. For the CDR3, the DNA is TGTGCCTGGGGTGGCTTACCGGGACTAGGGAGGGAGCAGTTCTTC.

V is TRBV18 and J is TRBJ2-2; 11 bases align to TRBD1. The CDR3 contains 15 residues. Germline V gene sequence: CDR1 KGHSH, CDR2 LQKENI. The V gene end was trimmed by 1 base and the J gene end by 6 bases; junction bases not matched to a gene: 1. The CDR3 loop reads CASSPQGQGAGELFF. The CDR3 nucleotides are TGTGCCAGCTCACCACAGGGACAGGGGGCCGGGGAGCTGTTTTTT.

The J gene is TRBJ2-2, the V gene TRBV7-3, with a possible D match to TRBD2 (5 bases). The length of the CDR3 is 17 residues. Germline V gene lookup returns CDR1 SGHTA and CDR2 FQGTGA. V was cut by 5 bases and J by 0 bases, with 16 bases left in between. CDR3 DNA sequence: TGTGCCAGCAGCCCGGGTCCCCTGACTACGAACACCGGGGAGCTGTTTTTT. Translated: CASSPGPLTTNTGELFF.

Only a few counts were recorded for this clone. The CDR3 spells CASSPVGDRNTEAFF. As DNA, the CDR3 is TGTGCCAGCAGCCCCGTTGGGGATAGGAACACTGAAGCTTTCTTT. The V call is TRBV28, the J call TRBJ1-1; D gene uncertain. V gave up 6 bases and J gave up 1 base, with 15 bases separating them. Germline CDR1 and CDR2: MDHEN and SYDVKM. This CDR3 is 15 amino acids long.

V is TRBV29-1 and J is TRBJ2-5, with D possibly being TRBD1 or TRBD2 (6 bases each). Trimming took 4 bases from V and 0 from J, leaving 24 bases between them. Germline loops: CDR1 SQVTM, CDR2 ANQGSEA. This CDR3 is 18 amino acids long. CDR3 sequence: CSVVSYKGGLSHQETQYF. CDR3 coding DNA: TGCAGCGTTGTTTCATATAAAGGGGGGCTAAGCCACCAAGAGACCCAGTACTTC.

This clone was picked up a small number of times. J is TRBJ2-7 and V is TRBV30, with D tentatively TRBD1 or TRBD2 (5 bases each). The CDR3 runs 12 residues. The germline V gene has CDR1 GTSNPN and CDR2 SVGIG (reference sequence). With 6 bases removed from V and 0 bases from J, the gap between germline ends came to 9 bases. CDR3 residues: CACRGLSYEQYF. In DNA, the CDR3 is TGTGCCTGCCGGGGCCTCTCCTACGAGCAGTACTTC.

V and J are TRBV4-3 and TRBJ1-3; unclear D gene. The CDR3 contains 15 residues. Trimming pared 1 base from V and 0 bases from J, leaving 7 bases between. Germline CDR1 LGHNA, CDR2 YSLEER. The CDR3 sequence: CASSQGAISGNTIYF. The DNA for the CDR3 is TGCGCCAGCAGCCAAGGCGCGATCTCTGGAAACACCATATATTTT.

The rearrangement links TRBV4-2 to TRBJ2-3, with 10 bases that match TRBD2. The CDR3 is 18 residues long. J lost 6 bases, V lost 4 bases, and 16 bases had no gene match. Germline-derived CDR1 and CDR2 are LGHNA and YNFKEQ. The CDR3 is CASSPRVAGGPNWDTQYF. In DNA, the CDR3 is TGTGCCAGCAGCCCCCGGGTAGCGGGAGGACCTAACTGGGATACGCAGTATTTT.

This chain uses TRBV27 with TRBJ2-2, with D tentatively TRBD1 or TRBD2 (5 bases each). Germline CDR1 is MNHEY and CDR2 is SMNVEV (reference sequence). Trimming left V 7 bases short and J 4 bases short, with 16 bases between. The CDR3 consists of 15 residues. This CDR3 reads CASNPTGDVTGELFF. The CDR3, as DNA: TGTGCCAGCAACCCAACCGGGGACGTCACCGGGGAGCTGTTTTTT.

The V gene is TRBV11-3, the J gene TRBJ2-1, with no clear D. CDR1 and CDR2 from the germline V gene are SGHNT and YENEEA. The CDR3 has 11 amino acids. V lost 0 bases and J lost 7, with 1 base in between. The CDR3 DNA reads TGTGCCAGCAGCTTAGAGAATGAGCAGTTCTTC. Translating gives CASSLENEQFF.